The rows below give T cell receptor beta chains drawn from one sample of a study of T cells in tuberculosis. Only in-frame clones appear in the TCRdb table, and some are missing; sequencing was by immunoSEQ multiplex PCR. This sample yields about 36,000 clones, of which roughly 93% are seen a single time; about 7.5% belongs to the top ten. The specimen sequenced was PBMCs. The receptor source for this set is a donor aged 10-29 years with latent tuberculosis or without tuberculosis infection. Both conserved end residues are part of each CDR3. Each record gives: V gene, clone size, D gene, J gene, CDR3 DNA, CDR3 protein. The D gene is left open where the match is weak. Expanded clones are given a class, and other clones once, few, many or no size at all.

TRBV30	NA	NA	TRBJ1-5	TGTGCCTGGAGTGTATCGTGGGGACATAGCAATCAGCCCCAGCATTTT	CAWSVSWGHSNQPQHF
TRBV6-5	NA	TRBD1	TRBJ2-7	TGTGCCAGCAGGTCCGGGACAGGGATGTACGAGCAGTACTTC	CASRSGTGMYEQYF
TRBV2	NA	NA	TRBJ2-7	TGTGCCAGCAAAATATACCAGCGAGACGAGCAGTACTTC	CASKIYQRDEQYF
TRBV2	NA	TRBD2	TRBJ2-7	TGTGCCAGCAGTGATGGGGCTAGCGGGTCCTACGAGCAGTACTTC	CASSDGASGSYEQYF
TRBV29-1	NA	NA	TRBJ1-5	TGCAGCGTTGCGGTTAGTAGCAATCAGCCCCAGCATTTT	CSVAVSSNQPQHF
TRBV5-4	NA	NA	TRBJ2-7	TGTGCCAGCAGCTCGGGACGGGCTACAGGGCACTACGAGCAGTACTTC	CASSSGRATGHYEQYF
TRBV4-1	NA	TRBD2	TRBJ2-2	TGCGCCAGCAGCCAAGAAGCCAGCGGGGTCGCCGGGGAGCTGTTTTTT	CASSQEASGVAGELFF
TRBV7-3	NA	TRBD1	TRBJ2-7	TGTGCCAGCAGCCTGGACAGGGGCATGAACGAGCAGTACTTC	CASSLDRGMNEQYF
TRBV4-1	NA	NA	TRBJ1-2	TGCGCCAGCAGCCCACCCGGCCGGGGGTTTTATGGCTACACCTTC	CASSPPGRGFYGYTF
TRBV4-1	NA	TRBD2	TRBJ2-1	TGCGCCAGCAGCCAAGCTAGCGGGGGCACCTACAATGAGCAGTTCTTC	CASSQASGGTYNEQFF
TRBV6-1	NA	NA	TRBJ1-6	TGTGCCAGCAGTGAAGCGATAGAGAGCTCCTATAATTCACCCCTCCACTTT	CASSEAIESSYNSPLHF
TRBV13	few	TRBD1	TRBJ1-5	TGTGCCAGCAGCTTTCGGGGCACAGGGGCCAAGGGTCAGCCCCAGCATTTT	CASSFRGTGAKGQPQHF
TRBV7-2	NA	TRBD1	TRBJ1-4	TGTGCCAGCAGCCTCGGACAGGGTCAAGGTGAAAAACTGTTTTTT	CASSLGQGQGEKLFF